The entry that follows covers one T cell receptor beta chain sequence. These data are taken from a study of blood T cell repertoires in COVID-19. Study-level background: The United States, Italy and Spain supplied acute and convalescent COVID-19 samples.

Germline V CDR1 and CDR2: SGHRS, YFSETQ. CDR3 length: 13 amino acids. After removal of 0 bases from V and 6 bases from J, the junction contained 2 bases not matched to a gene. Clones were read by immunoSEQ multiplex PCR, and TCRdb kept only the in-frame ones, dropping some. This table has about 230,000 clones, 85% to 90% appearing once. Assignment of participants to cohorts was predicated upon participant-reported clinical history. Two negative PCRs, clearance, or symptom resolution characterized the recovered Cohort 3 donors. Sequences were obtained from PBMCs or T cells enriched from blood (not recorded which). This chain joins TRBV5-1 and TRBJ1-2; 7 positions match TRBD1. This sequence originates from a young man who had recovered from COVID-19. CDR3 sequence (DNA): TGCGCCAGCAGCTTGGGCGACAGGGATGGCTACACCTTC. It is translated as CASSLGDRDGYTF.